The T cell receptor beta chain described here comes from a study of early T cells in non-severe SARS-CoV-2 infection. As for the study in general: RNA in bulk from unsorted whole blood was sequenced, and chains were unpaired.

This CDR3 contains 13 residues. Germline V CDR1 and CDR2: KGHSH, LQKENI. The V and J ends lost 6 bases and 5 bases, in that order; junction bases with no gene match: 4. Comments on this clonotype: Its antigen remains unknown.

Separate cDNA molecules each had unique molecular identifiers attached to them. TCRdb ran MiXCR on the 5' RACE reads and lists one entry per CDR3 protein. In the table there are 90,000 to 120,000 distinct CDR3 sequences, about 12% of which are singletons. The study, taken as a whole, reports: The study's VDJdb matching favored anti-spike CD8 responses and missed private and CD4 specificities.

This chain links TRBV18 with TRBJ2-4; 7 nucleotides match TRBD1. Sequencing was carried out using whole blood. This TCR derives from an adult who was a healthcare worker with PCR-confirmed SARS-CoV-2 infection or an uninfected control (not recorded which). In DNA form, the CDR3 reads TGTGCCAGCTCGGGACAGTCCCAAAACATTCAGTACTTC. As protein: CASSGQSQNIQYF.